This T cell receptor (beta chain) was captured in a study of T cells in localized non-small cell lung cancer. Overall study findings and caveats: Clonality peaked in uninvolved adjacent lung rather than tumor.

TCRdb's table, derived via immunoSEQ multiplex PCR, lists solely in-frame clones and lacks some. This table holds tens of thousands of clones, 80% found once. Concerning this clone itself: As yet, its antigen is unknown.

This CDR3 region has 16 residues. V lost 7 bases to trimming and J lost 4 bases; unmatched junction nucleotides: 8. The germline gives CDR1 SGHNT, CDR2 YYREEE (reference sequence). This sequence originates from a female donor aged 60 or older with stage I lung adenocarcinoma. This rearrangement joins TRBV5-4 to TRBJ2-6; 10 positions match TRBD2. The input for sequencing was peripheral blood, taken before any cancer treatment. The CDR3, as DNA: TGTGCCAGCCAGCTAGCGGGAGCGAGAGGGGCCAACGTCCTGACTTTC. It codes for CASQLAGARGANVLTF.